This T cell receptor (beta chain) was captured in a study of control samples from healthy donors and cancer patients. Repertoires were generated with immunoSEQ multiplex PCR, while TCRdb's copy carries only in-frame clones and drops some. The table lists 150,000 to 160,000 clones, about 94% of them singletons. The length of the CDR3 is 14 residues. Germline V CDR1 and CDR2: SGHRS, YFSETQ. V shed 3 bases and J shed 7 bases, with 16 bases lying between them. This clonotype originated in a man aged 35 to 55 in good health. Sequenced material: blood. The chain is built from TRBV5-1 and TRBJ2-5, with TRBD1 as a possible D gene (5 bases). The CDR3 region has the DNA TGCGCCAGCAGCTGGACACCCACCTGGGGGACCCAGTACTTC. It translates to CASSWTPTWGTQYF. The variable domain in full, with the rest retrieved from reference TRBV5-1 and TRBJ2-5, is KAGVTQTPRYLIKTRGQQVTLSCSPISGHRSVSWYQQTPGQGLQFLFEYFSETQRNKGNFPGRFSGRQFSNSRSEMNVSTLELGDSALYLCASSWTPTWGTQYFGPGTRLLVL.